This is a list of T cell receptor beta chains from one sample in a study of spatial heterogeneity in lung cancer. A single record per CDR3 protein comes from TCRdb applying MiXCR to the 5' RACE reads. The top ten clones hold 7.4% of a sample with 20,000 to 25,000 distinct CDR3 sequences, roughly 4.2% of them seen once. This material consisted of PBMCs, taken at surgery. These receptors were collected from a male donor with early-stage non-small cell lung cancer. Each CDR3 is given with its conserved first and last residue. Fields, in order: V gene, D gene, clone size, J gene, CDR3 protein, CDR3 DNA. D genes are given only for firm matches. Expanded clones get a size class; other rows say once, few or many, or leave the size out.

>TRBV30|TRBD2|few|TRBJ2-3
CAWSLGLSSGGASSTDTQYF
TGTGCCTGGAGTTTAGGTCTTTCTAGCGGGGGGGCCTCTAGCACAGATACGCAGTATTTT
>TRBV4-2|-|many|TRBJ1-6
CASSLRSYAGAYNSPLHF
TGTGCCAGCAGCCTCAGGTCTTATGCGGGGGCCTATAATTCACCCCTCCACTTT
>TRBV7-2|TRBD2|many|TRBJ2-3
CASSPMTSGVADTQYF
TGTGCCAGCAGCCCGATGACTAGCGGGGTGGCAGATACGCAGTATTTT
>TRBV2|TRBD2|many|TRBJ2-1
CASSDGGEWNEQFF
TGTGCCAGCTCTGATGGGGGGGAATGGAATGAGCAGTTCTTC
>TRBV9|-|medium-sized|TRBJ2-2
CASSVGVSGTGELFF
TGTGCCAGCAGCGTAGGAGTATCGGGCACCGGGGAGCTGTTTTTT
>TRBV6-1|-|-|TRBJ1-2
CASLGGRPSANYGYTF
TGTGCCAGCCTAGGCGGGCGGCCGTCAGCTAACTATGGCTACACCTTC
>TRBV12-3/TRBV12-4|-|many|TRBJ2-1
CASSRPGVPTYNEQFF
TGTGCCAGCAGTCGGCCAGGGGTCCCCACCTACAATGAGCAGTTCTTC
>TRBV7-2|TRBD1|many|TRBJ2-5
CASSWDRGSQETQYF
TGTGCCAGCAGCTGGGACAGGGGGAGCCAAGAGACCCAGTACTTC
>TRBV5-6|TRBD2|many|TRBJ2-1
CASSPERGGRNEQFF
TGTGCCAGCAGCCCTGAGCGGGGGGGCCGCAATGAGCAGTTCTTC
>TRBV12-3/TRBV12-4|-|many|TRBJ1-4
CASSKPDGGNEKLFF
TGTGCCAGCAGTAAACCGGACGGCGGAAATGAAAAACTGTTTTTT
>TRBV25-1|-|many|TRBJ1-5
CASGGDRPNQPQHF
TGTGCCAGCGGTGGAGACAGACCCAATCAGCCCCAGCATTTT
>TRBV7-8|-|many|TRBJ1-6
CASTNGRDTDYNSPLHF
TGTGCCAGCACCAATGGTCGGGACACAGATTATAATTCACCCCTCCACTTT
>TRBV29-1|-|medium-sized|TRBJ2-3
CSVLLGFTDTQYF
TGCAGCGTTCTTCTGGGATTCACAGATACGCAGTATTTT
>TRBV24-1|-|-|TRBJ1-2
CATSDRDGYGYTF
TGTGCCACCAGTGACCGGGACGGCTATGGCTACACCTTC
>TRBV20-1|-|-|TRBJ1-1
CSAREPQTGLTAFF
TGCAGTGCTAGAGAACCTCAGACAGGTTTGACAGCTTTCTTT
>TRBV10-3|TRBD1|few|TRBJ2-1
CAIMDRSSYNEQFF
TGTGCCATCATGGACAGGAGCTCCTACAATGAGCAGTTCTTC
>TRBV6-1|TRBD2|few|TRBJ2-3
CASNPTSGGADTQYF
TGTGCCAGCAATCCGACTAGCGGGGGAGCAGATACGCAGTATTTT
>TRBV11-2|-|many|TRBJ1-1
CASSPGARVNTEAFF
TGTGCCAGCAGCCCCGGCGCCAGGGTGAACACTGAAGCTTTCTTT
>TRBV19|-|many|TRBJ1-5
CASSIMGAGHQPQHF
TGTGCCAGTAGTATCATGGGGGCTGGGCATCAGCCCCAGCATTTT
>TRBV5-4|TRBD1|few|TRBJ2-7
CASSLSTGSGWEQYF
TGTGCCAGCAGCCTCTCGACAGGGTCGGGTTGGGAGCAGTACTTC
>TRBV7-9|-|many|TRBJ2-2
CATNERASTGELFF
TGTGCCACCAACGAGAGGGCGAGCACCGGGGAGCTGTTTTTT
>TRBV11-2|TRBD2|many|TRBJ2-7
CASSFRTSGSPSYEQYF
TGTGCCAGCAGCTTTAGGACTAGCGGGAGCCCCTCCTACGAGCAGTACTTC
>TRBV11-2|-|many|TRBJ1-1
CASSLEIGDTEAFF
TGTGCCAGCAGCTTAGAGATAGGGGACACTGAAGCTTTCTTT
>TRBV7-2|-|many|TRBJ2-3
CASSLTGQDTQYF
TGTGCCAGCAGTCTAACGGGGCAAGATACGCAGTATTTT
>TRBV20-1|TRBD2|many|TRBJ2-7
CSARGLAGSYEQYF
TGCAGTGCTAGAGGCCTAGCGGGGTCCTACGAGCAGTACTTC
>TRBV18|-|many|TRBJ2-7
CASSPPNSLHYEQYF
TGTGCCAGCTCACCACCAAACAGCCTCCACTACGAGCAGTACTTC
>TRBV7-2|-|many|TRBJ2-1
CASSLISEGQFF
TGTGCCAGCAGCTTAATTTCGGAAGGGCAGTTCTTC
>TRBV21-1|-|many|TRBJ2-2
CASDKRGPPNTGELFF
TGTGCCAGCGATAAAAGGGGGCCTCCTAACACCGGGGAGCTGTTTTTT
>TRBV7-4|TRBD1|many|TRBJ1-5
CASSQTGGQPQHF
TGTGCCAGCAGCCAAACAGGGGGTCAGCCCCAGCATTTT
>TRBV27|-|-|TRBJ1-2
CASSKGSVLGYGYTF
TGTGCCAGCAGTAAGGGGAGTGTACTAGGGTATGGCTACACCTTC
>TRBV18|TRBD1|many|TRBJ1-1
CASRPGQGMGAFF
TGTGCCAGCCGCCCGGGACAGGGGATGGGAGCTTTCTTT
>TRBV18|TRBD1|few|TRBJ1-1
CASSPRLGTANTEAFF
TGTGCCAGCTCACCTAGGTTGGGGACAGCTAACACTGAAGCTTTCTTT
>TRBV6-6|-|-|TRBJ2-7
CASSYGQSSEQYF
TGTGCCAGCAGTTACGGGCAATCTTCCGAGCAGTACTTC
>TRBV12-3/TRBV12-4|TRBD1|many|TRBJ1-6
CASSSTGSSSPLHF
TGTGCCAGCAGCTCGACAGGGTCTAGTTCACCCCTCCACTTT
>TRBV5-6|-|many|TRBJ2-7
CASSGTYEQYF
TGTGCCAGCAGCGGTACCTACGAGCAGTACTTC
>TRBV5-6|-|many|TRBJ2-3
CASSLPGADTQYF
TGTGCCAGCAGCTTGCCAGGGGCGGATACGCAGTATTTT
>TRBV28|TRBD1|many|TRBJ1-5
CASFTGTGVNQPQHF
TGTGCCAGCTTTACCGGGACAGGGGTGAATCAGCCCCAGCATTTT
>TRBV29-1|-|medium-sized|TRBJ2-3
CSVEDRGAYTDTQYF
TGCAGCGTTGAAGATCGTGGGGCATACACAGATACGCAGTATTTT
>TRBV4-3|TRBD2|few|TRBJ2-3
CASGEWGAGEVLDTQYF
TGCGCCAGCGGGGAATGGGGAGCGGGAGAGGTCCTAGATACGCAGTATTTT
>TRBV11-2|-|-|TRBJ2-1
CASSLVSTNYNEQFF
TGTGCCAGCAGCTTAGTCTCTACGAACTACAATGAGCAGTTCTTC
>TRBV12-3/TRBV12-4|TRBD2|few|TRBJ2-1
CASSFVAGGAYNEQFF
TGTGCCAGCAGTTTCGTAGCGGGGGGAGCCTACAATGAGCAGTTCTTC